The entry that follows covers one TCR beta chain sequence. As yet, its antigen is unknown. Researchers ran the PCR with 60 Vbeta and 13 Jbeta primers. In the original workflow: Approximately 11 million shared chains were among the approximately 82 million unique TCR beta chains that a later analysis counted. The assay was immunoSEQ multiplex PCR, and TCRdb's table has in-frame clones only and misses some. That table is the source of V, J and clone size, and D and trimming were worked out from the DNA. The profile covers 150,000 to 200,000 clones, with 78% appearing a single time and around 6.1% taken by the ten largest. The data derive from a study of cytomegalovirus exposure and HLA in healthy donors. Study conclusions and caveats: Among CMV-associated TCR beta chains, most appeared HLA-restricted in a later analysis. Across donors, presence/absence analyses took sequencing depth to be roughly uniform. Later on, a genetic analysis was performed. It linked a missense variant in DCLRE1C with V- and J-gene trimming of TCR beta.

Looked up from germline, CDR1 is SGHDT and CDR2 is YYEEEE. CDR3 length equals 14 residues. V lost 4 bases to trimming and J lost 2 bases, with 13 bases between them. The rearrangement links TRBV5-6 to TRBJ2-7, with a tentative D call TRBD1 (6 bases). Sequenced input: PBMCs. This clonotype was obtained from a woman aged 25 to 45 in good health and CMV-seropositive. The CDR3: CASSPPGQTYEQYF. The CDR3 DNA sequence: TGTGCCAGCAGCCCACCCGGACAGACCTACGAGCAGTACTTC.